There are a few counts of the clone carrying this T cell receptor (beta chain). Antigen specificity is unknown. Amplification yielded TCR beta CDR3 regions, with RNA transcripts as the source. The HTBI set primed first-round TCR CDR3 RT-PCR. TCRdb processed the multiplex PCR reads anew with MiXCR; each CDR3 protein has one entry. The sample has roughly 380,000 distinct CDR3 sequences; 14% are singletons. The data are from a study of T cells in Graves' hyperthyroidism and ophthalmopathy. Overall study context: Pretreatment peripheral blood was obtained at initial diagnosis.

Findings of the study overall: Most thyroid clonotypes with frequency above 0.001 were detected in blood.

Patients aged 18 to 65 had newly diagnosed hyperthyroidism lasting under 2 months. CDR3 length: 19 residues. CDR1 SGHAT and CDR2 FQNNGV come from the germline V gene. With V trimmed by 4 bases and J by 1 base, 17 bases remained unmatched. The J gene is TRBJ2-5, the V gene TRBV11-2; 8 nucleotides line up with TRBD1. The sample consisted of blood. The receptor was derived from a woman in her sixties or seventies with Graves' hyperthyroidism. CDR3 nucleotides: TGTGCCAGCAGCTCTGATGGGGGGACAGGAGTTAAGAGCCAAGAGACCCAGTACTTC. This sequence encodes CASSSDGGTGVKSQETQYF.